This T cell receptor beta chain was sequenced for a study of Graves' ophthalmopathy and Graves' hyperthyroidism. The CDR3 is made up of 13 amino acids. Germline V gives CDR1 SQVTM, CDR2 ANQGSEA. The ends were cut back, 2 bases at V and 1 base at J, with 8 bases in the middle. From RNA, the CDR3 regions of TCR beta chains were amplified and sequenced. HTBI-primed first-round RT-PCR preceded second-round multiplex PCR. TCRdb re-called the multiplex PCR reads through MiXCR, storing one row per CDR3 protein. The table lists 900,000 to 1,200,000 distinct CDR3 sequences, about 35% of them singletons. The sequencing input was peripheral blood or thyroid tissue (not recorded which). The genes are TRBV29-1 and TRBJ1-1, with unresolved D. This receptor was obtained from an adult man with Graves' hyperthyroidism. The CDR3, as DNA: TGCAGCGTTGAAAATGCAGGGAACACTGAAGCTTTCTTT. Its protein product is CSVENAGNTEAFF.